The 26 T cell receptor beta chains below come from one sample, sequenced in a study of blood T cell repertoires in COVID-19 (dated by TCRdb to the early 2020s). Library construction relied on the immunoSEQ multiplex PCR assay. The table was pulled from immuneACCESS by TCRdb, which kept in-frame rearrangements only. Such tables lose some clones; where checked, under half of the loss comes from unresolved V genes, and the rest has no known cause. This sample is represented by approximately 200,000 clones; more than 65% of them were singletons. In total, the top ten clones hold about 2.1% of the sample. The sequencing sample was made of peripheral blood. The receptors come from a woman aged 55-75 years with acute or convalescent COVID-19.

The count of this clone is one. The chain employs TRBV29-1 and TRBJ1-4; D is unresolved. Germline loops: CDR1 SQVTM, CDR2 ANQGSEA. The V gene lost 4 bases and the J gene lost 8 bases, with 11 bases spanning the gap. The CDR3 consists of 12 residues. CDR3 DNA sequence: TGCAGCGTTGGTGGCCCGTCGGAAAAACTGTTTTTT. Amino acid sequence: CSVGGPSEKLFF. The full variable domain, its missing parts supplied by reference TRBV29-1 and TRBJ1-4, is SAVISQKPSRDICQRGTSLTIQCQVDSQVTMMFWYRQQPGQSLTLIATANQGSEATYESGFVIDKFPISRPNLTFSTLTVSNMSPEDSSIYLCSVGGPSEKLFFGSGTQLSVL.

This clone was seen only once. This chain connects TRBV9 to TRBJ1-1, with D perhaps matching TRBD1 (5 bases). The CDR3 spans 15 residues. Germline V gene data show CDR1 as SGDLS and CDR2 as YYNGEE. V was cut by 0 bases and J by 4 bases, with 13 bases left in between. The CDR3 loop reads CASSVDGGGSTEAFF. Written as DNA, the CDR3 is TGTGCCAGCAGCGTAGACGGCGGGGGGAGCACTGAAGCTTTCTTT.

The J gene is TRBJ2-2, the V gene TRBV4-1; D may be TRBD1 (6 bases). Germline loops: CDR1 MGHRA, CDR2 YSYEKL. V shed 3 bases and J shed 0 bases, with 20 bases lying between them. There are 19 residues in the CDR3. CDR3 sequence reads: CASSQAGTGQNANTGELFF. In DNA, the CDR3 is TGCGCCAGCAGCCAGGCCGGAACTGGACAGAACGCGAACACCGGGGAGCTGTTTTTT.

Turning to this clone: At the DNA level, this CDR3 is encoded by other sequences in the same sample as well. J is TRBJ2-3 and V is TRBV5-1; D not resolved. CDR3 length equals 13 residues. V dropped 0 bases and J dropped 1 base, with 3 bases sitting between them. Germline CDR1 and CDR2: SGHRS and YFSETQ. The CDR3 is CASSLAGTDTQYF. CDR3 coding DNA: TGCGCCAGCAGCTTGGCCGGCACAGATACGCAGTATTTT.

V is TRBV30 and J is TRBJ2-2; 10 bases fit TRBD1. J lost 4 bases, V lost 0 bases, and 5 bases had no gene match. CDR1 and CDR2 from the germline V gene are GTSNPN and SVGIG (reference sequence). The CDR3 is 16 amino acids. CDR3 protein: CAWSVMGQGSTGELFF. The CDR3 region has the DNA TGTGCCTGGAGTGTAATGGGACAGGGGAGCACCGGGGAGCTGTTTTTT.

The chain joins TRBV3-1 (or the pseudogene TRBV3-2) to TRBJ1-2; possibly TRBD1 for D (5 bases). The germline gives CDR1 LGHDT, CDR2 YNNKEL (reference sequence). Between the trimmed V and J ends, which lost 3 bases and 0 bases, there was a span of 11 bases. This CDR3 comprises 15 residues. The CDR3 loop is CASSHWGDANYGYTF. The CDR3 coding sequence is TGTGCCAGCAGCCATTGGGGGGATGCTAACTATGGCTACACCTTC.

The chain has TRBV18 and TRBJ2-7; 9 positions match TRBD1. The length of the CDR3 is 15 residues. Germline-derived CDR1 and CDR2 are KGHSH and LQKENI. The J segment lost 6 bases and the V segment lost 6 bases, leaving 12 bases of the junction unmatched. CDR3 amino acids: CASSISEGQGSEQYF. The CDR3 DNA reads TGTGCCAGCTCTATCAGTGAGGGACAGGGAAGCGAGCAGTACTTC.

The genes are TRBV19 and TRBJ1-2; TRBD1 might be the D (6 bases). The V and J ends lost 5 bases and 3 bases respectively, with 10 bases between them. The germline gives CDR1 LNHDA, CDR2 SQIVND (reference sequence). There are 13 residues in the CDR3. In DNA form, the CDR3 reads TGTGCCAGTAGTCAAGGGGGAGACTATGGCTACACCTTC. This encodes CASSQGGDYGYTF.

The rearrangement links TRBV19 to TRBJ2-5; 7 bases fit TRBD2. This CDR3 contains 17 residues. Trimming at V came to 5 bases and at J to 6 bases, leaving 18 bases not matched to a gene. Germline CDR1 reads LNHDA; CDR2 reads SQIVND (reference sequence). CDR3 sequence (DNA): TGTGCCAGTAGTCGTCACAAGACTAGCCCGGGCCTACAGACCCAGTACTTC. This gives the protein CASSRHKTSPGLQTQYF.

V and J are TRBV5-1 and TRBJ1-6; D gene ambiguous. The V gene's germline CDR1 is SGHRS and CDR2 YFSETQ. The CDR3 consists of 14 residues. V lost 4 bases to trimming and J lost 5 bases, with 10 bases between them. CDR3 protein: CASSPDIHNSPLHF. CDR3 bases: TGCGCCAGCAGCCCAGACATACATAATTCACCCCTCCACTTT.

This chain uses TRBV20-1 with TRBJ1-1; perhaps TRBD1 as D (5 bases). The CDR3 covers 13 residues. The V and J ends lost 3 bases and 8 bases respectively, with 16 bases between them. The germline V gene encodes CDR1 DFQATT and CDR2 SNEGSKA (reference sequence). The CDR3 region is CSASPRGNREAFF. The CDR3 DNA sequence: TGCAGTGCTAGTCCCCGGGGGAACAGGGAAGCTTTCTTT.

V gene TRBV5-4 combines with J gene TRBJ2-4, with a weak D call TRBD1 (6 bases). V was pared by 4 bases and J by 5 bases, with 10 bases between. Looked up from germline, CDR1 is SGHNT and CDR2 is YYREEE (reference sequence). The length of the CDR3 is 13 residues. The CDR3 DNA sequence: TGTGCCAGCAGCACCAAGGGGGAAAACATTCAGTACTTC. This encodes CASSTKGENIQYF.

V gene TRBV7-2 combines with J gene TRBJ2-7; no definite D call. V dropped 7 bases and J dropped 2 bases, with 15 bases sitting between them. The length of the CDR3 is 14 residues. Germline V gene data show CDR1 as SGHTA and CDR2 as FQGNSA. The DNA of the CDR3 is TGTGCCAGCAAGTACCAGATCGGAGCCTACGAGCAGTACTTC. Protein sequence: CASKYQIGAYEQYF.

Here the CDR3 DNA reads TGTGCCAGCAACCCGGCGTGTTGCCCGGGGAATGAAGCTTTCTTT. Its translation is CASNPACCPGNEAFF. The V call is TRBV21-1, the J call TRBJ1-1. TRBV21-1 is termed a pseudogene. There are 15 residues in the CDR3.

This chain joins TRBV7-9 and TRBJ2-5; 8 bases fit TRBD2. Germline-derived CDR1 and CDR2 are SEHNR and FQNEAQ (reference sequence). V lost 4 bases, J lost 4 bases, and 2 bases stayed unmatched. This CDR3 has 13 amino acids. CDR3 region: CASSSLAAETQYF. In nucleotides, the CDR3 is TGTGCCAGCAGCTCACTAGCGGCAGAGACCCAGTACTTC.

V usage is TRBV15 and J usage is TRBJ1-4; 7 positions agree with TRBD1. Germline V gene lookup returns CDR1 LNHNV and CDR2 YYDKDF (reference sequence). This CDR3 is built from 16 residues. With 3 bases clipped from V and 4 bases from J, the junction kept 8 bases outside the gene matches. DNA for the CDR3: TGTGCCACCAGCAGCTTCGGGACAGTTTATAATGAAAAACTGTTTTTT. Translating it yields CATSSFGTVYNEKLFF. The entire variable domain, with the rest obtained from reference TRBV15 and TRBJ1-4, is as follows: DAMVIQNPRYQVTQFGKPVTLSCSQTLNHNVMYWYQQKSSQAPKLLFHYYDKDFNNEADTPDNFQSRRPNTSFCFLDIRSPGLGDTAMYLCATSSFGTVYNEKLFFGSGTQLSVL.

This chain uses TRBV27 with TRBJ1-3, with D possibly being TRBD1 (5 bases). With 2 bases removed from V and 2 bases from J, the gap between germline ends came to 10 bases. CDR3 length: 15 amino acids. Germline V lookup: CDR1 MNHEY, CDR2 SMNVEV (reference sequence). The CDR3 is CASSLRGNAGNTIYF. CDR3 DNA sequence: TGTGCCAGCAGTTTACGGGGGAACGCTGGAAACACCATATATTTT.

V is TRBV10-3 and J is TRBJ2-3, with TRBD2 identical over 8 bases. In germline, CDR1 is ENHRY, CDR2 SYGVKD. The length of the CDR3 is 15 residues. With 3 bases clipped from V and 6 bases from J, the junction kept 8 bases outside the gene matches. The DNA for the CDR3 is TGTGCCATCAGTGAAAATTTGGGCGGGGGGGATACGCAGTATTTT. Translation: CAISENLGGGDTQYF.

A single count supports this clone. Other DNA sequences within the sample encode an identical CDR3. This sequence joins TRBV10-3 and TRBJ2-3; possible D gene TRBD1, 5 bases. With 3 bases removed from V and 6 bases from J, the gap between germline ends came to 13 bases. CDR1 is ENHRY, CDR2 SYGVKD, per germline. This CDR3 contains 14 residues. The chain's CDR3 is CAISERGNTDTQYF. CDR3 coding DNA: TGTGCCATCAGTGAAAGGGGAAACACGGATACGCAGTATTTT.

This chain joins TRBV4-1 and TRBJ1-2, with 9 bases lining up with TRBD1. This CDR3 spans 15 amino acids. Germline assignment: CDR1 MGHRA and CDR2 YSYEKL. V was pared by 0 bases and J by 7 bases, with 6 bases of the junction left unmatched. Here the CDR3 reads CASSQENRGQGGYTF. The DNA of the CDR3 is TGCGCCAGCAGCCAAGAAAACAGGGGGCAAGGTGGCTACACCTTC.

Concerning this clone itself: Other DNA sequences of this sample code for an identical CDR3. The rearrangement uses TRBV7-2 and TRBJ1-6; perhaps TRBD1 as D (5 bases). The CDR3 is 12 amino acids. CDR1 SGHTA and CDR2 FQGNSA come from the germline V gene. The germline V and J ends were trimmed by 1 base and 10 bases, with 5 bases remaining between them. CDR3 residues: CASSLGGSPLHF. The CDR3 DNA follows: TGTGCCAGCAGCTTAGGGGGCTCACCCCTCCACTTT.

The chain joins TRBV15 to TRBJ2-1, with 10 nucleotides matching TRBD2. The trim removed 3 bases at V and 6 bases at J, leaving 8 bases unmatched. The CDR3 contains 16 residues. Germline V CDR1 and CDR2: LNHNV, YYDKDF (reference sequence). The chain's CDR3 is CATSSKRGGLGNEQFF. The CDR3 DNA reads TGTGCCACCAGCAGCAAGCGGGGGGGCCTTGGCAATGAGCAGTTCTTC.

There are a few counts of this clone. This chain joins TRBV30 and TRBJ1-1, with 7 nucleotides matching TRBD1. V shed 5 bases, J shed 12 bases, and the junction held 9 bases outside the gene matches. Germline CDR1 GTSNPN, CDR2 SVGIG (reference sequence). The CDR3 spans 11 residues. In nucleotides, the CDR3 is TGTGCCTGGCGACCCGACAGGGCCCCTTTCTTT. Translation: CAWRPDRAPFF.

The chain combines TRBV9 with TRBJ1-1; 7 nucleotides agree with TRBD1. V shed 3 bases and J 7 bases; nucleotides not matched to a gene: 6. The CDR3 is 13 amino acids. The germline gives CDR1 SGDLS, CDR2 YYNGEE. The CDR3 sequence is CASSAGTVYEAFF. CDR3 coding DNA: TGTGCCAGCAGCGCCGGGACAGTCTATGAAGCTTTCTTT.

A word on this clone: Other nucleotide sequences from this sample produce the same CDR3. The CDR3 reads CASSLPGTSGGREQFF. The CDR3, as DNA: TGTGCCAGCAGTTTACCTGGGACTAGCGGGGGCCGCGAGCAGTTCTTC. The V call is TRBV27, the J call TRBJ2-1; 14 bases are shared with TRBD2. Germline CDR1 and CDR2: MNHEY and SMNVEV (reference sequence). The CDR3 contains 16 residues. J lost 10 bases, V lost 2 bases, and 7 bases had no gene match.

This chain connects TRBV5-4 to TRBJ1-1; 10 nucleotides match TRBD1. This CDR3 is 18 amino acids long. The J segment lost 1 base and the V segment lost 3 bases, leaving 12 bases of the junction unmatched. Germline-derived CDR1 and CDR2 are SGHNT and YYREEE (reference sequence). The CDR3 DNA sequence: TGTGCCAGCAGCTCACCAACCCGGGACAGGGGTAGGAACACTGAAGCTTTCTTT. It translates to CASSSPTRDRGRNTEAFF.